Included here is one T cell receptor beta chain sequence, with context. The table came from immunoSEQ multiplex PCR; TCRdb's copy has only in-frame clones and leaves some out. The sample yields about 48,000 clones, more than 85% seen once. The sample originates from a study of technical replicates of blood from several donors. CDR3 size: 14 residues. With 6 bases removed from V and 0 bases from J, the gap between germline ends came to 6 bases. Germline V gene data show CDR1 as MNHNS and CDR2 as SASEGT. Sequenced: PBMCs. The V and J genes are TRBV6-1 and TRBJ1-6, with D possibly matching TRBD1 (6 bases). The source of this sequence is a human donor in good health. Some clones in this sample may be carry-over from other donors' samples. The DNA for the CDR3 is TGTGCCAGCAGGGACAGCTCCTATAATTCACCCCTCCACTTT. It translates to CASRDSSYNSPLHF.